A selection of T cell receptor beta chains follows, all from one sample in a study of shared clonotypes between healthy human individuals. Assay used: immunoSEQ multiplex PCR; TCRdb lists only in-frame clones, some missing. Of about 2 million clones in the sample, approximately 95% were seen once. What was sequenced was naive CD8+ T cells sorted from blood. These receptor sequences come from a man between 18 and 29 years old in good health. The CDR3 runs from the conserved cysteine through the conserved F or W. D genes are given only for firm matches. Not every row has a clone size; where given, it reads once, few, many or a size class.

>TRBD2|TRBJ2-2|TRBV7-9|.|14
TGTGCCAGCTCGGGACTAGCGGGAACCGGGGAGCTGTTTTTT
CASSGLAGTGELFF
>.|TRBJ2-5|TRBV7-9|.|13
TGTGCCAGCAGCTTAGCAGTTCAAGAGACCCAGTACTTC
CASSLAVQETQYF
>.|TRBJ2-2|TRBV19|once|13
TGTGCCACTGGGGACATTTACTCCGGGGAGCTGTTTTTT
CATGDIYSGELFF
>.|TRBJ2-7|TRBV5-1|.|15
TGCGCCAGCAGCTTGGAAGGGATCTCTCTCCACGAGCAGTACTTC
CASSLEGISLHEQYF
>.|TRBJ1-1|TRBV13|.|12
TGTGCCAGTGCCCAGATGAACACTGAAGCTTTCTTT
CASAQMNTEAFF
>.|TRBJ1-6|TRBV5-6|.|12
TGTGCCAGCAGACTCCTTGAAGAACCCCTCCACTTT
CASRLLEEPLHF
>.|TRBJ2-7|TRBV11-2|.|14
TGTGCCAGCAGCTTAGATGGAGGGTTTTACGAGCAGTACTTC
CASSLDGGFYEQYF
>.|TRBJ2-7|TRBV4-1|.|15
TGCGCCAGCAGCCAAGATCGCGGGATATACTACGAGCAGTACTTC
CASSQDRGIYYEQYF
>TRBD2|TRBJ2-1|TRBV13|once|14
TGTGCCAGCAGTCTAGCGGGGGGGCCTAATGAGCAGTTCTTC
CASSLAGGPNEQFF
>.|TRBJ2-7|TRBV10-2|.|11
TGCGCCAGCGCTGGTACCTACGAGCAGTACTTC
CASAGTYEQYF
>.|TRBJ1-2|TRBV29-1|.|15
TGCAGCGTTGAAGATCTGGAAGGAGCCAACTATGGCTACACCTTC
CSVEDLEGANYGYTF
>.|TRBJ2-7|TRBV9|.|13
TGTGCCAGCAGCGTAGGACAGGTTAACGAGCAGTACTTC
CASSVGQVNEQYF
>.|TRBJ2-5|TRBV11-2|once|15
TGTGCCAGCAGCGGAGGGTTAGCGGAGAGGGAGACCCAGTACTTC
CASSGGLAERETQYF
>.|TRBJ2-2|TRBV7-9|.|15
TGTGCCAGCAGCCCCGCCGAGGGGTCCCCCGGGGAGCTGTTTTTT
CASSPAEGSPGELFF
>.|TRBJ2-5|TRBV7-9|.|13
TGTGCCAGCAGCCCTAGCGCGATGGAGACCCAGTACTTC
CASSPSAMETQYF
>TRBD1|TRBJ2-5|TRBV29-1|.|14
TGCAGCGTTGTACCCGGGACAGGGAAAGAGACCCAGTACTTC
CSVVPGTGKETQYF
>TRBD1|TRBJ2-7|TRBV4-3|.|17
TGCGCCAGCAGCCAAGATCTCCCAGGGGGCGAAGGCTACGAGCAGTACTTC
CASSQDLPGGEGYEQYF
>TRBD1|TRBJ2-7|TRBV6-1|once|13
TGTGCCAGCAGCACGGACAGGGCCTACGAGCAGTACTTC
CASSTDRAYEQYF
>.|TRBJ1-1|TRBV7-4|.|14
TGTGCCAGCAGCCCCCCTGGCGTGGTTAGTGAAGCTTTCTTT
CASSPPGVVSEAFF
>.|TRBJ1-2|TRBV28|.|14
TGTGCCAGCCTGACAGCCCCTGGCGACTATGGCTACACCTTC
CASLTAPGDYGYTF
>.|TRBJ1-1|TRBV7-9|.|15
TGTGCCAGCAGCGGACGTCCGGACCTAAACACTGAAGCTTTCTTT
CASSGRPDLNTEAFF
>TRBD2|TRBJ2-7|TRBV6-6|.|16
TGTGCCAGCAGTTCAACTTCTGGGACTAGTGGGTACGAGCAGTACTTC
CASSSTSGTSGYEQYF
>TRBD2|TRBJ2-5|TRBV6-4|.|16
TGTGCCAGCCGGACGTGGCTAGCGGACCCCCAAGAGACCCAGTACTTC
CASRTWLADPQETQYF
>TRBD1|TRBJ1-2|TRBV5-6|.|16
TGTGCCAGCAGCTTAACCGGGACAGGGTCCAACTATGGCTACACCTTC
CASSLTGTGSNYGYTF
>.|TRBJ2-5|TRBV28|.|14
TGTGCCAGCAGTGTAAGGGGTTTTGGGGAGACCCAGTACTTC
CASSVRGFGETQYF
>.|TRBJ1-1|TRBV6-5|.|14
TGTGCCAGCAGTTACTCGTCTCAGAACACTGAAGCTTTCTTT
CASSYSSQNTEAFF
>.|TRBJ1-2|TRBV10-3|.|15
TGTGCCATCAGTGCCGACAAGGGGGATAACTATGGCTACACCTTC
CAISADKGDNYGYTF
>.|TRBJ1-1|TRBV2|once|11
TGTGCCAGCGGTGGGGGAACTGAAGCTTTCTTT
CASGGGTEAFF
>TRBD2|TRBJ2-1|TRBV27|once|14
TGTGCCAGCAGTTTAACTAGCGGGGGACTGGAGCAGTTCTTC
CASSLTSGGLEQFF
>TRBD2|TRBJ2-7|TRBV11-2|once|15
TGTGCCAGCAGCTTAGCCGGGACTAGCGTCTACGAGCAGTACTTC
CASSLAGTSVYEQYF
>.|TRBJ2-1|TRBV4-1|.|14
TGCGCCAGCAGCGAACGCGGGTTATACAATGAGCAGTTCTTC
CASSERGLYNEQFF
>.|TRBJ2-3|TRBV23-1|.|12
TGCGCCAGCAGTTCCCACACAGATACGCAGTATTTT
CASSSHTDTQYF
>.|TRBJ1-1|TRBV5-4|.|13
TGTGCCAGCAGCTCGGGGGGATACACTGAAGCTTTCTTT
CASSSGGYTEAFF
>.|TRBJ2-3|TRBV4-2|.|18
TGTGCCAGCAGCCAAGATCAGGACCGGGGGCGCATAACAGATACGCAGTATTTT
CASSQDQDRGRITDTQYF
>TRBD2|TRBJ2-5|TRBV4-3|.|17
TGCGCCAGCAGCCAAGATTCGGGGGAGGGCCTTTATGAGACCCAGTACTTC
CASSQDSGEGLYETQYF
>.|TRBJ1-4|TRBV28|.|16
TGTGCCAGCAGTTCACATGGGCCGACTCGGGGGGAAAAACTGTTTTTT
CASSSHGPTRGEKLFF
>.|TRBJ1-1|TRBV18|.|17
TGTGCCAGCTCACCGGGTCAGGGCAGCGCGGAGAACACTGAAGCTTTCTTT
CASSPGQGSAENTEAFF
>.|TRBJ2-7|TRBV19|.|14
TGTGCCAGTAGCGTGGGGGCGGGTTCCTACGAGCAGTACTTC
CASSVGAGSYEQYF
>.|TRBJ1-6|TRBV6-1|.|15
TGTGCCATCTCATTCGCTCAGGGAGATGGGTCACCCCTCCACTTT
CAISFAQGDGSPLHF
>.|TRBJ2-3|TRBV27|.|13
TGTGCCAGCAGTTTATTGGACGGATATACGCAGTATTTT
CASSLLDGYTQYF
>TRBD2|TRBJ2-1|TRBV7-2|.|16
TGTGCCAGCAGCTTGGAGACTAGCGGGGGGGGCAATGAGCAGTTCTTC
CASSLETSGGGNEQFF
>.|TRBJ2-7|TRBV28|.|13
TGTACCAGCAGTTTGGGCGGCTCCTACGAGCAGTACTTC
CTSSLGGSYEQYF
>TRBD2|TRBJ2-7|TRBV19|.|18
TGTGCCAGTAGTATGATGGGGGGCCTAGCGGGAGCCTACTACGAGCAGTACTTC
CASSMMGGLAGAYYEQYF
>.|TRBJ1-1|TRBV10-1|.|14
TGCGCCAGCAGCTCAGGGTTGGTGAACACTGAAGCTTTCTTT
CASSSGLVNTEAFF
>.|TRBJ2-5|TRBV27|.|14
TGTGCCAGCAGTTTAATAGCGGACCAAGAGACCCAGTACTTC
CASSLIADQETQYF
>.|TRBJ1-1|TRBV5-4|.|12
TGTGCCAGCAGCTTAGCCGGATATGAAGCTTTCTTT
CASSLAGYEAFF
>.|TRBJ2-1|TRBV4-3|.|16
TGCGCCAGCAGCCAAGGCGTGGACCCCTACTACAATGAGCAGTTCTTC
CASSQGVDPYYNEQFF
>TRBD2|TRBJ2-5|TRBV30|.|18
TGTGCCTGGAGCGGCGTGTTAATAGCGGGGGACTTTCAAGAGACCCAGTACTTC
CAWSGVLIAGDFQETQYF
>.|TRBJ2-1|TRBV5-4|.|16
TGTGCCAGCAGCTTGGATGGAGGCCCCGAATCTGGTGAGCAGTTCTTC
CASSLDGGPESGEQFF
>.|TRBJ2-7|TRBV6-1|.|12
TGTGCCAGCAGAGACACAGTGGAATTTTGGAACTTC
CASRDTVEFWNF
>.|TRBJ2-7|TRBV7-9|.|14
TGTGCCAGCAGCCCACAGGCCGCCTCCTACGAGCAGTACTTC
CASSPQAASYEQYF
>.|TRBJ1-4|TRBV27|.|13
TGTGCCAGCAGTCTGGGACTCAATGAAAAACTGTTTTTT
CASSLGLNEKLFF
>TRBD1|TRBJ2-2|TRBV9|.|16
TGTGCCAGCAGCGCGCACAGGGGCGTGAACACCGGGGAGCTGTTTTTT
CASSAHRGVNTGELFF